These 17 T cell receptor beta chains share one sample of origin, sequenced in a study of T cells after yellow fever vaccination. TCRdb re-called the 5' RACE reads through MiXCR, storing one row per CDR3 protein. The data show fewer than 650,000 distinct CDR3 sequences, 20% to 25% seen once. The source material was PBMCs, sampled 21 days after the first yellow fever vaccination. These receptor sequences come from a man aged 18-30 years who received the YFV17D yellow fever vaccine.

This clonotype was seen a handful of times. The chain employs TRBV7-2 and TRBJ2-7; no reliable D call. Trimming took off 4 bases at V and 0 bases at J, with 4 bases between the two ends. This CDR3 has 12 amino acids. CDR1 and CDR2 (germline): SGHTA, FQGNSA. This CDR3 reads CASSSISYEQYF. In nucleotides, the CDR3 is TGTGCCAGCAGCTCCATCTCCTACGAGCAGTACTTC.

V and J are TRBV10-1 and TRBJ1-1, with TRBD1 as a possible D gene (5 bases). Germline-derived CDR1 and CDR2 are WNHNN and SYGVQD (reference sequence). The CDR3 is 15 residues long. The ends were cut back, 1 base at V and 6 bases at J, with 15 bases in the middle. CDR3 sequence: CASSEYQGLESEAFF. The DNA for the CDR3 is TGCGCCAGCAGTGAGTATCAGGGACTTGAATCTGAAGCTTTCTTT.

This chain's CDR3 is CSVEDLGRVWTEAFF. The CDR3 region has the DNA TGCAGCGTTGAAGATCTTGGGCGGGTTTGGACTGAAGCTTTCTTT. The chain couples TRBV29-1 to TRBJ1-1; D is unresolved. CDR3 length: 15 residues. Germline V gives CDR1 SQVTM, CDR2 ANQGSEA. The V and J ends lost 0 bases and 5 bases respectively, with 16 bases between them.

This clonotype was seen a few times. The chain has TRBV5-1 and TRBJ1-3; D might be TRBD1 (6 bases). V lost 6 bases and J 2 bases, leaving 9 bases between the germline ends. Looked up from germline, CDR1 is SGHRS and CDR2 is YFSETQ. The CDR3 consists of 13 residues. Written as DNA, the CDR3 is TGCGCCAGCAAGGACAGCGCTGGAAACACCATATATTTT. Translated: CASKDSAGNTIYF.

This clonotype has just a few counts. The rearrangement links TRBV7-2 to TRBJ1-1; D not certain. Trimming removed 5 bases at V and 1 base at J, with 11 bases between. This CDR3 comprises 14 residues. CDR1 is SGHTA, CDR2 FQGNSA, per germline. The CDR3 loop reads CASSPRAWNTEAFF. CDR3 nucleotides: TGTGCCAGCAGCCCCCGGGCCTGGAACACTGAAGCTTTCTTT.

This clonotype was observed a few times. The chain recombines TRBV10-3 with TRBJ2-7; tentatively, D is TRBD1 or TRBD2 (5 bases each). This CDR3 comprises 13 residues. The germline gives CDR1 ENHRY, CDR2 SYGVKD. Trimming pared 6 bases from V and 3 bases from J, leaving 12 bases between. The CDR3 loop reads CAIRREGLYEQYV. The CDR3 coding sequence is TGTGCCATCAGGCGAGAGGGGCTCTACGAGCAGTACGTC.

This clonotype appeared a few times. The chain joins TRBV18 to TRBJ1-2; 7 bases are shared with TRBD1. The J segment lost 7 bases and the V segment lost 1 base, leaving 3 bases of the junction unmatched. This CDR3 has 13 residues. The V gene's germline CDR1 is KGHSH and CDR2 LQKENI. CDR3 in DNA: TGTGCCAGCTCACCACGACAGGGCTTTGGCTACACCTTC. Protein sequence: CASSPRQGFGYTF.

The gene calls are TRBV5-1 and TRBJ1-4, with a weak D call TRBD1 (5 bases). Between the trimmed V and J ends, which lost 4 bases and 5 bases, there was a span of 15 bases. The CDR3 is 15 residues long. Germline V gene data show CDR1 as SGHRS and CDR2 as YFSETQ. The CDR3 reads CASSPNGGENEKLFF. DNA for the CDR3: TGCGCCAGCAGCCCGAACGGGGGTGAGAATGAAAAACTGTTTTTT.

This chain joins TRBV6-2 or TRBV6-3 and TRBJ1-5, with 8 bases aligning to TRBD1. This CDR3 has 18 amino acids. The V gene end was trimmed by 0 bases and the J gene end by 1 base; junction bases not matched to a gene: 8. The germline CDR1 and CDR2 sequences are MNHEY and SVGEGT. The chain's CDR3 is CASSYSGTGWGSNQPQHF. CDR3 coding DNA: TGTGCCAGCAGTTACTCGGGGACAGGCTGGGGCAGCAATCAGCCCCAGCATTTT.

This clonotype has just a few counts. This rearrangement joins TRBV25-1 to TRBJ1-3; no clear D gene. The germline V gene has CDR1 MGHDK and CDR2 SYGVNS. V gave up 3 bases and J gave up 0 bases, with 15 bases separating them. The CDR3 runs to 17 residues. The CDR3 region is CASSDLGGLSSGNTIYF. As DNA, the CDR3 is TGTGCCAGCAGTGACCTGGGTGGCTTAAGCTCTGGAAACACCATATATTTT.

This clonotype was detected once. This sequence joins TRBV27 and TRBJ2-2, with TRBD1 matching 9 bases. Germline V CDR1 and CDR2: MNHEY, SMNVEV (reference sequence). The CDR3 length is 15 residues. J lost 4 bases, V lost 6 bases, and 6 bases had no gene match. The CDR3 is CASRKGQGGTGELFF. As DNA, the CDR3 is TGTGCCAGCAGAAAGGGACAGGGTGGCACCGGGGAGCTGTTTTTT.

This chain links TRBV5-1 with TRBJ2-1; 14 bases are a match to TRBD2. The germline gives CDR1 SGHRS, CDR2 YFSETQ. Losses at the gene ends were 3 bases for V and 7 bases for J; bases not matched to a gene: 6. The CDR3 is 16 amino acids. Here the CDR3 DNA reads TGCGCCAGCAGCTGGACTAGCGGGGGGCGTCAAAATGAGCAGTTCTTC. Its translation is CASSWTSGGRQNEQFF.

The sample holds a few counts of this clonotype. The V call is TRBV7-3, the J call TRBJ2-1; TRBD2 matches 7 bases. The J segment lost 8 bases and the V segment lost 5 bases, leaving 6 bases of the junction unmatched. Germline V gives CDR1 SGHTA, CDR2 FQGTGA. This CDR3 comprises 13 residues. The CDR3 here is CASSPGLDHEQFF. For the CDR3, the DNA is TGTGCCAGCAGCCCCGGACTAGACCATGAGCAGTTCTTC.

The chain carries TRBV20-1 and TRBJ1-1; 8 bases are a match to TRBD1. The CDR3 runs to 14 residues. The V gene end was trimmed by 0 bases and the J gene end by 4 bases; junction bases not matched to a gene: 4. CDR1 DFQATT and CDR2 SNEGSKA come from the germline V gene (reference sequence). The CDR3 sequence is CSARDPGGSTEAFF. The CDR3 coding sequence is TGCAGTGCTAGAGACCCAGGGGGCTCCACTGAAGCTTTCTTT.

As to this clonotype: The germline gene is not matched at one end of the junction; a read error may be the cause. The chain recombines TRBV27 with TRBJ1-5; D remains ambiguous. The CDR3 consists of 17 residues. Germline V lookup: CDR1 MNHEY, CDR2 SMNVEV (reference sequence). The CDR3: CTSSLSSPREGNQPQHF. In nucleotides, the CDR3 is TGCACCAGCAGTTTATCGTCCCCAAGGGAGGGCAATCAGCCCCAGCATTTT.

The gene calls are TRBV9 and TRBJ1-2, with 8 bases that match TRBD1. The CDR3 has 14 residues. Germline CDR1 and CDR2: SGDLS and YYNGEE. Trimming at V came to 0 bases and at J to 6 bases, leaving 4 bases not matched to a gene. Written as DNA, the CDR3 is TGTGCCAGCAGCGTAGGCAGGGGGCGAGATGGCTACACCTTC. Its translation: CASSVGRGRDGYTF.

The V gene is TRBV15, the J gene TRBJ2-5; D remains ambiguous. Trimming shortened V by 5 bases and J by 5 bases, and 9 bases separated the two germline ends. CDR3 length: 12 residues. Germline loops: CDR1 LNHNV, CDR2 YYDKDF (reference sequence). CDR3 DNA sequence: TGTGCCACCAGCCGGGTTATGGAGACCCAGTACTTC. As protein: CATSRVMETQYF.